This T cell receptor beta chain is drawn from a study of a mutant IDH1 vaccine in newly diagnosed glioma. Trimming took off 3 bases at V and 5 bases at J, with 19 bases between the two ends. Germline CDR1 MGHDK, CDR2 SYGVNS. This CDR3 spans 16 amino acids. This sample's time point: baseline, week 1 (first vaccination visit). Treatment defined: pre-vaccination baseline after standard-of-care therapy. There are a few counts of this clone. Sequencing used immunoSEQ multiplex PCR; TCRdb keeps in-frame clones, though not all of them. Among 50,000 or so clones listed, approximately 80% were seen once. The rearrangement links TRBV25-1 to TRBJ1-2; D uncertain. This TCR derives from a man aged 18 to 35 with glioma. The sequenced sample was PBMCs, obtained from a glioma patient treated with radiotherapy, temozolomide or both. CDR3 sequence (DNA): TGTGCCAGCAGTGACTCCTCTGTAGGGTCGTTATATGGCTACACCTTC. It translates to CASSDSSVGSLYGYTF.